This record covers a single T cell receptor (beta chain). Its antigen is not known. This sample was included in a study of T cell repertoires in ileal Crohn's disease. Overall study context: M0 samples are biopsies from inflamed ileum in the resection specimen. Overall study findings and caveats: Every patient over 26.8% clonality showed endoscopic recurrence.

Specified time point: inflamed ileum from the surgical specimen. The CDR3 is 15 amino acids. J gave up 2 bases and V 0 bases, and 4 bases lay outside the gene matches. Germline CDR1 reads MNHNY; CDR2 reads SVGAGI (reference sequence). Here immunoSEQ multiplex PCR was the method, and the copy in TCRdb shows in-frame clones only, minus some. The table has some 6,600 clones, roughly four fifths seen once. This TCR came from an adult with Crohn's disease. This sequence joins TRBV6-6 and TRBJ2-7, with TRBD2 identical over 7 bases. Specimen: ileal tissue. The CDR3 sequence is CASSYSQSGAYEQYF. The CDR3 bases are TGTGCCAGCAGTTACTCCCAAAGCGGGGCCTACGAGCAGTACTTC.